This TCR beta chain comes out of a study of blood T cells in healthy people across ages. This clonotype was counted at least ten times. The antigen remains unidentified. For the second PCR, which ran for roughly 7 to 11 cycles, a sample-barcoded 5' primer and a J-beta primer mix were used. One entry per CDR3 protein results from TCRdb running MiXCR on the 5' RACE reads. The sample includes approximately 360,000 distinct CDR3 sequences, 45% to 65% of them seen just once. Findings of the study overall: A greater number of naive CD4+ cells and higher diversity distinguished long-lived donors from aged donors. The percentage of naive T cells correlated strongly with TCR beta diversity. One million T cells yielded diversity estimates that were considered underestimates.

Per-sample PBMC isolation yielded at least 6.5 million cells. The CDR3 is made up of 15 amino acids. V dropped 5 bases and J dropped 1 base, with 12 bases sitting between them. The chain is built from TRBV12-3 or TRBV12-4 and TRBJ2-4; TRBD1 might be the D (7 bases). The receptor was isolated from a man aged 60 to 75 in good health. Sequencing was performed on blood. The CDR3 region is CASSDRAGAKNIQYF. CDR3 coding DNA: TGTGCCAGCAGTGACAGGGCGGGGGCCAAAAACATTCAGTACTTC.